A single sample gave rise to the 22 T cell receptor beta chains below, sequenced in a study of sequential checkpoint blockade in melanoma. Clones were sequenced by immunoSEQ multiplex PCR, and TCRdb holds only the in-frame ones, with some missing. Counted here are around 10,000 clones, approximately 73% occurring once; the ten biggest clones make up 36%. Indicated treatment: randomized to nivolumab then ipilimumab (arm A) or the reverse (arm B). The material sequenced was CD8+ T cells sorted from blood (inferred from file names), taken from a patient given nivolumab and ipilimumab in sequence. The receptor source for this set is a human donor with melanoma.

The chain has TRBV2 and TRBJ2-7; TRBD1 matches 8 bases. V dropped 10 bases and J dropped 2; count of bases not matched to a gene: 7. The CDR3 totals 13 residues. Germline loops: CDR1 SNHLY, CDR2 FYNNEI. The CDR3 coding sequence is TGTGCCACCACGACAGGGGTACCCTACGAGCAGTACTTC. Translation gives CATTTGVPYEQYF.

The chain carries TRBV12-5 and TRBJ1-5; D not certain. Germline V gene sequence: CDR1 LGHNT, CDR2 FRNRAP. The V gene lost 2 bases and the J gene lost 10 bases, with 15 bases spanning the gap. The CDR3 consists of 14 residues. The CDR3 nucleotides read TGTGCTAGTGGTTTGTCCGGGAGCAAGGGACCCCAGCATTTT. This gives the protein CASGLSGSKGPQHF. The complete variable domain, with remaining parts taken from reference TRBV12-5 and TRBJ1-5, reads DARVTQTPRHKVTEMGQEVTMRCQPILGHNTVFWYRQTMMQGLELLAYFRNRAPLDDSGMPKDRFSAEMPDATLATLKIQPSEPRDSAVYFCASGLSGSKGPQHFGDGTRLSIL.

The chain is built from TRBV7-9 and TRBJ2-7; 9 bases are shared with TRBD1. Trimming removed 3 bases from V and 2 bases from J; junction bases left unmatched: 5. The CDR3 extends over 15 amino acids. Germline V lookup: CDR1 SEHNR, CDR2 FQNEAQ (reference sequence). CDR3 amino acids: CASSFLGTGTYEQYF. In DNA form, the CDR3 reads TGTGCCAGCAGCTTCCTTGGGACAGGGACCTACGAGCAGTACTTC.

The V gene is TRBV19, the J gene TRBJ1-5, with no clear D. Trimming removed 6 bases from V and 2 bases from J, with 14 bases in between. The germline gives CDR1 LNHDA, CDR2 SQIVND (reference sequence). This CDR3 comprises 15 residues. The CDR3 reads CASSRYWGGNQPQHF. DNA of the CDR3: TGTGCCAGTAGCCGGTATTGGGGAGGCAATCAGCCCCAGCATTTT.

This clone was counted only a few times. V is TRBV15 and J is TRBJ2-1, with 12 bases lining up with TRBD2. CDR1 and CDR2 (germline): LNHNV, YYDKDF (reference sequence). This CDR3 contains 15 residues. After removal of 5 bases from V and 3 bases from J, the junction contained 2 bases not matched to a gene. The CDR3 nucleotides are TGTGCCACCAGCTTGACTAGCGGGAGCTACAATGAGCAGTTCTTC. It encodes CATSLTSGSYNEQFF.

This sequence joins TRBV5-5 and TRBJ1-2; TRBD1 aligns across 11 bases. V dropped 4 bases and J dropped 3; count of bases not matched to a gene: 8. The germline V gene encodes CDR1 SGHKS and CDR2 YYEKEE (reference sequence). CDR3 size: 16 residues. CDR3 amino acids: CASSRTGGEGYYGYTF. CDR3 coding DNA: TGTGCCAGCAGCCGGACAGGGGGCGAGGGTTACTATGGCTACACCTTC.

This rearrangement joins TRBV29-1 to TRBJ1-1; D is possibly TRBD1 (6 bases). Germline loops: CDR1 SQVTM, CDR2 ANQGSEA. V was clipped by 5 bases and J by 5 bases, with 12 bases between them. This CDR3 has 12 amino acids. The CDR3, as DNA: TGCAGCGTTCACCCACAGGGTACTGAAGCTTTCTTT. This translates into CSVHPQGTEAFF.

The count of this clone is one. The chain has TRBV25-1 and TRBJ1-1, with D perhaps TRBD1 (6 bases). The CDR3 has 15 residues. V lost 3 bases, J lost 1 base, and 12 bases lay in between. CDR1 is MGHDK, CDR2 SYGVNS, per germline. CDR3 in DNA: TGTGCCAGCAGTGAGGGGGCAGGACCGAACACTGAAGCTTTCTTT. Encoded protein: CASSEGAGPNTEAFF.

In this sample, this clone turned up a few times. V gene TRBV11-2 combines with J gene TRBJ2-7, with D perhaps matching TRBD2 (5 bases). The CDR3 runs 14 residues. The V and J ends lost 0 bases and 5 bases respectively, with 11 bases between them. Germline-derived CDR1 and CDR2 are SGHAT and FQNNGV. CDR3 nucleotides: TGTGCCAGCAGCTTAGACGGGGTGCTGGACGAGCAGTACTTC. Amino acid sequence: CASSLDGVLDEQYF.

The chain is built from TRBV16 and TRBJ2-5; 12 positions agree with TRBD2. CDR1 and CDR2 (germline): KGHSY, FQNENV. The J segment lost 2 bases and the V segment lost 4 bases, leaving 2 bases of the junction unmatched. This CDR3 is built from 15 residues. The CDR3 region is CASSLGLAGQETQYF. The CDR3 nucleotides read TGTGCCAGCAGCCTAGGACTAGCGGGACAAGAGACCCAGTACTTC.

This clone was recorded once. This chain joins TRBV28 and TRBJ1-4; 7 bases match TRBD1. CDR3 length equals 17 residues. V dropped 1 base and J dropped 0; count of bases not matched to a gene: 5. CDR1 MDHEN and CDR2 SYDVKM come from the germline V gene. CDR3 DNA: TGTGCCAGCAGTTTATACAGGGGCCCTGCAACTAATGAAAAACTGTTTTTT. Its translation is CASSLYRGPATNEKLFF.

The J gene is TRBJ2-1, the V gene TRBV4-2; 7 bases fit TRBD2. This CDR3 region has 17 residues. Germline V CDR1 and CDR2: LGHNA, YNFKEQ. V shed 3 bases and J 8 bases; nucleotides not matched to a gene: 16. CDR3 DNA: TGTGCCAGCAGCCAGGCCCACGTTCTAGCGGAGAAAGATGAGCAGTTCTTC. Its protein product is CASSQAHVLAEKDEQFF.

This clone was observed a few times. The V gene is TRBV9, the J gene TRBJ2-5; tentatively, D is TRBD1 (5 bases). V lost 3 bases, J lost 5 bases, and 17 bases lay in between. CDR1 and CDR2 (germline): SGDLS, YYNGEE. The CDR3 runs to 15 residues. CDR3 residues: CASSALWGLGETQYF. CDR3 coding DNA: TGTGCCAGCAGCGCCCTTTGGGGCCTTGGGGAGACCCAGTACTTC.

V is TRBV10-3 and J is TRBJ2-7; TRBD2 is a possible D gene (6 bases). The germline CDR1 and CDR2 sequences are ENHRY and SYGVKD. The V and J ends lost 8 bases and 4 bases respectively, with 12 bases between them. The CDR3 totals 12 residues. CDR3 amino acids: CAIGLGGYEQYF. The CDR3 DNA sequence: TGTGCCATCGGGTTAGGAGGGTACGAGCAGTACTTC.

The CDR3, as DNA: TGCGCCAGCAGCCCGGGAGCGGGGGGGCTAGATACGCAGTATTTT. Protein sequence: CASSPGAGGLDTQYF. This chain connects TRBV5-1 to TRBJ2-3; 10 bases agree with TRBD2. The CDR3 is 15 residues long. V was pared by 4 bases and J by 5 bases, with 7 bases of the junction left unmatched. Germline V gene data show CDR1 as SGHRS and CDR2 as YFSETQ.

This rearrangement joins TRBV7-2 to TRBJ2-5; D possibly corresponds to TRBD2 (5 bases). The CDR3 has 13 residues. V was pared by 1 base and J by 5 bases, with 8 bases between. Germline V gives CDR1 SGHTA, CDR2 FQGNSA. This CDR3 is CASSLVGEETQYF. The DNA of the CDR3 is TGTGCCAGCAGCTTAGTGGGAGAGGAGACCCAGTACTTC. The full variable domain, in which reference TRBV7-2 and TRBJ2-5 provide the parts outside the CDR3, is GAGVSQSPSNKVTEKGKDVELRCDPISGHTALYWYRQSLGQGLEFLIYFQGNSAPDKSGLPSDRFSAERTGGSVSTLTIQRTQQEDSAVYLCASSLVGEETQYFGPGTRLLVL.

CDR3 loop: CASSGQPLGIQYF. Written as DNA, the CDR3 is TGTGCCAGCTCAGGACAACCGCTCGGCATTCAGTACTTC. V is TRBV18 and J is TRBJ2-4, with D perhaps TRBD1 (5 bases). Trimming removed 5 bases at V and 9 bases at J, with 14 bases between. CDR1 is KGHSH and CDR2 is LQKENI in the germline V gene. The CDR3 is 13 amino acids.

This clone is termed medium-sized. The V gene is TRBV25-1, the J gene TRBJ2-7; a possible D gene is TRBD1 (6 bases). The CDR3 has 12 residues. CDR1 and CDR2 from the germline V gene are MGHDK and SYGVNS. Trimming stripped 11 bases from V and 5 bases from J, with 16 bases between. CDR3 nucleotides: TGTGCCCGACTGATACAGGGCCACGAGCAGTACTTC. Translation: CARLIQGHEQYF.

The chain employs TRBV29-1 and TRBJ1-2; 8 bases are shared with TRBD1. Germline lookup yields CDR1 SQVTM and CDR2 ANQGSEA. V lost 5 bases and J lost 4; bases outside the gene matches: 6. CDR3 length: 13 residues. The CDR3 DNA sequence: TGCAGCGTTCCCGGGACAGGTATCTATGGCTACACCTTC. This translates into CSVPGTGIYGYTF.

The V call is TRBV13, the J call TRBJ2-5; the match to TRBD2 covers 7 bases. Germline CDR1 PRHDT, CDR2 FYEKMQ (reference sequence). J lost 5 bases, V lost 3 bases, and 6 bases had no gene match. This CDR3 has 14 residues. The CDR3 spells CASSFGRGGETQYF. CDR3 sequence (DNA): TGTGCCAGCAGCTTCGGACGGGGAGGGGAGACCCAGTACTTC.

V is TRBV7-8 and J is TRBJ1-2; 12 bases agree with TRBD1. Germline loops: CDR1 SGHVS, CDR2 FQNEAQ. There are 16 residues in the CDR3. The J segment lost 0 bases and the V segment lost 5 bases, leaving 4 bases of the junction unmatched. This CDR3 is CASSPGQGASNYGYTF. DNA for the CDR3: TGTGCCAGCAGCCCGGGACAGGGGGCTTCTAACTATGGCTACACCTTC.

In nucleotides, the CDR3 is TGCAGCCTGGCAGGGATGGGGGAGACCCAGTACTTC. As protein: CSLAGMGETQYF. This sequence joins TRBV29-1 and TRBJ2-5; weak D call: TRBD1 (5 bases). The CDR3 has 12 amino acids. V lost 8 bases and J lost 5, with 15 bases in between. The germline V gene has CDR1 SQVTM and CDR2 ANQGSEA.